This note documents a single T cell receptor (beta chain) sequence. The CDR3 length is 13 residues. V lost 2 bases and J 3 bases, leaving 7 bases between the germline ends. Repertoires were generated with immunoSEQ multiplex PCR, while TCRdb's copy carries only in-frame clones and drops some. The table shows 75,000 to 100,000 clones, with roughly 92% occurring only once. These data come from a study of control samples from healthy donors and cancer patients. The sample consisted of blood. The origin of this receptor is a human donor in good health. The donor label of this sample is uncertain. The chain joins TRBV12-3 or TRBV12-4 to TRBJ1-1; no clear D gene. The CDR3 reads CASSLSGYTEAFF. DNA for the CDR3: TGTGCCAGCAGTTTATCGGGTTACACTGAAGCTTTCTTT.